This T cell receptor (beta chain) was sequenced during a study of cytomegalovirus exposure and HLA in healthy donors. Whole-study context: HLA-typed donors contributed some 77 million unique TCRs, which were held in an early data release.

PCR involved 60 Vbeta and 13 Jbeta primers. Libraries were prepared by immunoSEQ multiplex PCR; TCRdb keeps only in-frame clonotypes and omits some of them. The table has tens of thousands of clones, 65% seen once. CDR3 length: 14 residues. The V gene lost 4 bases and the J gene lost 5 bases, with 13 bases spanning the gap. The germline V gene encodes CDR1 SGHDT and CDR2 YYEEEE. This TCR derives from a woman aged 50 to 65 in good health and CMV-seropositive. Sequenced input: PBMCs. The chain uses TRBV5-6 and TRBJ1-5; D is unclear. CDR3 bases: TGTGCCAGCAGCACTAAGCGATTGGATCAGCCCCAGCATTTT. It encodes CASSTKRLDQPQHF.